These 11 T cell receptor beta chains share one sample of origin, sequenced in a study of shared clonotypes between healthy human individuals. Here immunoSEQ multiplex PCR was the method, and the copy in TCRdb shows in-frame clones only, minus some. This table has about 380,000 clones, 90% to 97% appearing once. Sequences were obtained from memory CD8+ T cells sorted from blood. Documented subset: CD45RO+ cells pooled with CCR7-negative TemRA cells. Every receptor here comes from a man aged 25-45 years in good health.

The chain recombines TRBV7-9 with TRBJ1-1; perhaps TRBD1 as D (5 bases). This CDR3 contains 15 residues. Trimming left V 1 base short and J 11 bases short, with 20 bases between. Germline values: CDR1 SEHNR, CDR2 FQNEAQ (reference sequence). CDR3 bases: TGTGCCAGCAGCTTAGAATTCGTCGGGGGGACGAAGGCTTTCTTT. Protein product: CASSLEFVGGTKAFF.

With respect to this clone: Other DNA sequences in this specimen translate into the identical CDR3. CDR3 DNA sequence: TGTGCCAGCAGCCGGGACCCTCCCTACGAGCAGTACTTC. Amino acid sequence: CASSRDPPYEQYF. This chain uses TRBV28 with TRBJ2-7; D tentatively reads TRBD1 or TRBD2 (5 bases each). CDR3 size: 13 residues. Germline CDR1 is MDHEN and CDR2 is SYDVKM. V was cut by 6 bases and J by 2 bases, with 11 bases left in between.

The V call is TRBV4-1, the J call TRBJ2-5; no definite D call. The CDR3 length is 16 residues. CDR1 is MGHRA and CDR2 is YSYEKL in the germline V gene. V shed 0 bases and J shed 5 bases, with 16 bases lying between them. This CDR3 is CASSQEKRPPRETQYF. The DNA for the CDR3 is TGCGCCAGCAGCCAAGAAAAGCGACCCCCTCGGGAGACCCAGTACTTC.

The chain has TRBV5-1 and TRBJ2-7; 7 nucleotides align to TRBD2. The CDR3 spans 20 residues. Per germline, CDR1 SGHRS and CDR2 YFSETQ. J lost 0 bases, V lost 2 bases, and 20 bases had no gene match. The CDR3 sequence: CASSLIGAGASGYSSYEQYF. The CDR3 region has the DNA TGCGCCAGCAGCTTAATCGGGGCAGGCGCTAGCGGATACAGCTCCTACGAGCAGTACTTC. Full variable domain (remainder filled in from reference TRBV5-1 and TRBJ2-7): KAGVTQTPRYLIKTRGQQVTLSCSPISGHRSVSWYQQTPGQGLQFLFEYFSETQRNKGNFPGRFSGRQFSNSRSEMNVSTLELGDSALYLCASSLIGAGASGYSSYEQYFGPGTRLTVT.

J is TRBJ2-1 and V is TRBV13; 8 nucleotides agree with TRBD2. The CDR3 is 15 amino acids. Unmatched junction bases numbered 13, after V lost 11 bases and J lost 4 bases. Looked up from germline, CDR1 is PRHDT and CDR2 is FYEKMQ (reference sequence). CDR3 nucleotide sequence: TGTGCCTCTAACCGGGAGGGGGAGGGGTACAATGAGCAGTTCTTC. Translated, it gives CASNREGEGYNEQFF.

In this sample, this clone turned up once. This CDR3 is CASSRAGGRSEKTQYF. The CDR3 bases are TGTGCCAGCAGCAGAGCGGGAGGGCGGTCTGAGAAGACCCAGTACTTC. The chain recombines TRBV5-5 with TRBJ2-5, with 10 bases that match TRBD2. Germline assignment: CDR1 SGHKS and CDR2 YYEKEE (reference sequence). The CDR3 sequence is 16 residues long. Trimming cost V 4 bases and J 6 bases; bases outside gene matches: 12.

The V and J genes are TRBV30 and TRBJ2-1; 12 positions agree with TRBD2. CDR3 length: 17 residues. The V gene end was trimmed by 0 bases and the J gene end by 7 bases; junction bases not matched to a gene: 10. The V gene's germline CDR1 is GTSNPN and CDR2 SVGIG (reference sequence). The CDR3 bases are TGTGCCTGGAGTGTACGTGGTCCTACTAGCGGGAGGAATGAGCAGTTCTTC. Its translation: CAWSVRGPTSGRNEQFF.

Here the CDR3 DNA reads TGTGCCAGCAGCGAACAGGGATACAATGAGCAGTTCTTC. It yields the protein CASSEQGYNEQFF. The V call is TRBV2, the J call TRBJ2-1, with D possibly being TRBD1 (6 bases). CDR1 and CDR2 (germline): SNHLY, FYNNEI. This CDR3 is 13 amino acids long. V lost 6 bases, J lost 4 bases, and 10 bases lay in between.

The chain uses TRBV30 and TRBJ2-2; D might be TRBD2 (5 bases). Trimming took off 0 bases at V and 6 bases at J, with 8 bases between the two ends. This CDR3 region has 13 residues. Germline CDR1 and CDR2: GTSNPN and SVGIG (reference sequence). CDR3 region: CAWSVLRAGELFF. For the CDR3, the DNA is TGTGCCTGGAGTGTACTGAGGGCCGGGGAGCTGTTTTTT.

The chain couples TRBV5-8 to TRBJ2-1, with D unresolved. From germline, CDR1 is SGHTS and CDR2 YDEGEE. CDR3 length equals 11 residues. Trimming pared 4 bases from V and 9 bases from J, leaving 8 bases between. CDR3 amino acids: CASSEWGEQFF. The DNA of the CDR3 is TGTGCCAGCAGCGAGTGGGGTGAGCAGTTCTTC.

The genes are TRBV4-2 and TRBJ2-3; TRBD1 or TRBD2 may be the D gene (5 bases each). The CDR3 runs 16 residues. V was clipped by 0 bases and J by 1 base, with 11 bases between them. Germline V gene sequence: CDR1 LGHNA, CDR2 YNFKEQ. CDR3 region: CASSQDGTRGTDTQYF. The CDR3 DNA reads TGTGCCAGCAGCCAAGATGGGACCCGAGGCACAGATACGCAGTATTTT.